The clone carrying this T cell receptor beta chain was recorded many times. The data were taken from a study of early T cells in non-severe SARS-CoV-2 infection. Study summary: With bulk RNA from unsorted whole blood as input, sequencing yielded unpaired chains.

The protocol attached unique molecular identifiers to individual cDNA molecules. TCRdb re-analysed the 5' RACE reads in MiXCR, keeping a single row per CDR3 protein. The table records about 49,000 distinct CDR3 sequences, 5.5% to 8% of them present only once. CDR3 size: 13 residues. Trimming took 8 bases from V and 0 from J, leaving 8 bases between them. The sequence was collected from an adult who was a healthcare worker with PCR-confirmed SARS-CoV-2 infection or an uninfected control (not recorded which). The genes are TRBV12-3 or TRBV12-4 and TRBJ1-3, with D tentatively TRBD1 (6 bases). This specimen consisted of whole blood, obtained at baseline. The CDR3 region is CASAGDSGNTIYF. Here the CDR3 DNA reads TGTGCCAGCGCAGGGGACTCTGGAAACACCATATATTTT.